Listed below are T cell receptor beta chains from one sample, sequenced in a study of human T cells and chemical hapten exposure. A single record per CDR3 protein comes from TCRdb applying MiXCR to the RACE reads. The data show approximately 400,000 distinct CDR3 sequences, roughly 5.3% seen once. Sequencing used whole blood, obtained in connection with sensitization to the hapten diphenylcyclopropenone (DPC). The receptors shown here come from a woman aged 45 to 65 with alopecia areata. Some clones in this sample may be carry-over from other donors' samples. The CDR3 runs from the conserved cysteine through the conserved F or W. The D gene is left open where the match is weak. Only part of the rows carry a size: once, few, many, or a class if the clone is expanded.

J,D,size,V,DNA,CDR3
TRBJ1-2,TRBD1,NA,TRBV9,TGTGCCAGCAGCGTAGGACAGGGGAACTATGGCTACACCTTC,CASSVGQGNYGYTF
TRBJ1-6,TRBD1,few,TRBV12-3/TRBV12-4,TGTGCCAGCAGTTCCTCAGGGGGGGGTTCACCCCTCCACTTT,CASSSSGGGSPLHF
TRBJ1-1,NA,many,TRBV5-1,TGCGCCAGCAGCTTGGGAGGGACTAGGGACACTGAAGCTTTCTTT,CASSLGGTRDTEAFF
TRBJ1-4,NA,few,TRBV20-1,TGCAGTGCTAGGGAGGTCAGAACAACTAATGGAAAACTGTTTTTT,CSAREVRTTNGKLFF
TRBJ1-5,NA,few,TRBV9,TGTGCCAGCAGCGGCGGCCATAGCAATCAGCCCCAGCATTTT,CASSGGHSNQPQHF
TRBJ2-3,NA,many,TRBV7-8,TGTGCCAGCAGCTTATCGCAGAGCACAGATACGCAGTATTTT,CASSLSQSTDTQYF
TRBJ2-3,TRBD2,many,TRBV2,TGTGCCAGCAGTCACGACCCCTTTAGCGGGAGCTCGTCGGATACGCAGTATTTT,CASSHDPFSGSSSDTQYF
TRBJ2-7,TRBD1,many,TRBV6-5,TGTGCCAGCAGTTACTACCGGGACAGCCGACTCTCCGAGCAGTACTTC,CASSYYRDSRLSEQYF
TRBJ1-2,TRBD1,few,TRBV6-2/TRBV6-3,TGTGCCAGCAGGAAAACAGGGGGATCGAACTATGGCTACACCTTC,CASRKTGGSNYGYTF
TRBJ1-2,NA,NA,TRBV7-9,TGTGCCAGCAGCTTACTGTATTCTAACTATGGCTACACCTTC,CASSLLYSNYGYTF
TRBJ1-1,NA,NA,TRBV6-5,TGTGCCAGCAGTTACTCTTACAGGAACACTGAAGCTTTCTTT,CASSYSYRNTEAFF
TRBJ1-1,TRBD1,many,TRBV28,TGTGCCAGCAGTTTCAGGGGGGGGAGCACTGAAGCTTTCTTT,CASSFRGGSTEAFF
TRBJ2-3,TRBD2,many,TRBV10-3,TGTGCCGCCAGAGCGGGGACTAGCGGGAAAGATACGCAGTATTTT,CAARAGTSGKDTQYF
TRBJ2-1,TRBD1,many,TRBV5-1,TGCGCCAGCAGCATACAGGGGTTTAGGTCCTACAATGAGCAGTTCTTC,CASSIQGFRSYNEQFF
TRBJ2-2,TRBD2,many,TRBV12-3/TRBV12-4,TGTGCCAGCAGTGTTAGCGGGATGAACACCGGGGAGCTGTTTTTT,CASSVSGMNTGELFF
TRBJ2-7,TRBD2,many,TRBV12-5,TGTGCTAGTGGTGCCGGACTAGCGGCCGAGCAGTACTTC,CASGAGLAAEQYF
TRBJ2-2,NA,many,TRBV6-6,TGTGCCAGCACCGCCGGGACCACGAACACCGGGGAGCTGTTTTTT,CASTAGTTNTGELFF
TRBJ1-5,TRBD1,many,TRBV6-2/TRBV6-3,TGTGCCAGCAGCCGACAGGGACCCAATCAGCCCCAGCATTTT,CASSRQGPNQPQHF
TRBJ2-3,NA,many,TRBV7-9,TGTGCCAGCAGCGCTCCCCCAATCACAGATACGCAGTATTTT,CASSAPPITDTQYF
TRBJ2-7,NA,many,TRBV7-2,TGTGCCAGCAGCTTATTTTTCGGGGGCGGAGGGCCCTCCTACGAGCAGTACTTC,CASSLFFGGGGPSYEQYF
TRBJ1-2,TRBD1,few,TRBV12-3/TRBV12-4,TGTGCCAGCAGTTTAACAGGGGGTAACCTCTATGGCTACACCTTC,CASSLTGGNLYGYTF
TRBJ2-2,NA,few,TRBV6-2/TRBV6-3,TGTGCCACCGGACAGTCGAACACCGGGGAGCTGTTTTTT,CATGQSNTGELFF
TRBJ2-3,NA,many,TRBV6-5,TGTGCCAGCAGAAGAGGATTAGATACGCAGTATTTT,CASRRGLDTQYF
TRBJ1-1,NA,NA,TRBV28,TGTGCCAGCATGACTACAGGAACTGAAGCTTTCTTT,CASMTTGTEAFF
TRBJ2-7,TRBD1,many,TRBV28,TGTGCCAGCAGTCCGCGGACAGGGTACGAGCAGTACTTC,CASSPRTGYEQYF
TRBJ2-1,NA,NA,TRBV29-1,TGCAGCGTACTTGGAGGGTCCCTCTCCTACAATGAGCAGTTCTTC,CSVLGGSLSYNEQFF
TRBJ1-6,NA,few,TRBV30,TGTGCCTGGGACAGGAGAAATTCACCCCTCCACTTT,CAWDRRNSPLHF
TRBJ1-5,NA,few,TRBV20-1,TGCAGTGCAGATCGAGGGGATCAGCCCCAGCATTTT,CSADRGDQPQHF
TRBJ1-5,TRBD1,few,TRBV6-2/TRBV6-3,TGTGCCAGCAACAGGGGTGCGGATCAGCCCCAGCATTTT,CASNRGADQPQHF
TRBJ2-3,TRBD2,NA,TRBV12-3/TRBV12-4,TGTGCCAGCAGTACACCGGGACTAGCGGCAGATACGCAGTATTTT,CASSTPGLAADTQYF
TRBJ2-3,TRBD2,many,TRBV3-1,TGTGCCAGCAGCCCCTCCTCACCGCTAGCGGGGCTCCGCACAGATACGCAGTATTTT,CASSPSSPLAGLRTDTQYF
TRBJ1-2,NA,many,TRBV20-1,TGCAGTGCTAGCGAGCACAGTAACTATGGCTACACCTTC,CSASEHSNYGYTF
TRBJ1-2,TRBD1,NA,TRBV9,TGTGCCAGCACCCCAGGGGGCTATGGCGGCTACACCTTC,CASTPGGYGGYTF
TRBJ1-4,TRBD1,few,TRBV10-3,TGTGCCATCAGTGATGGGACAGGGGCGGCTAATGAAAAACTGTTTTTT,CAISDGTGAANEKLFF
TRBJ2-7,NA,many,TRBV29-1,TGCAGCGTTGCTTGGGCCTACGAGCAGTACTTC,CSVAWAYEQYF
TRBJ2-3,TRBD2,many,TRBV20-1,TGCAGTGCTAGAACGTTGGGGGGGACAGATACGCAGTATTTT,CSARTLGGTDTQYF
TRBJ2-7,TRBD2,few,TRBV11-1,TGTGCCAGCAGCCCACGCGGGGGCGAGCAGTACTTC,CASSPRGGEQYF
TRBJ1-5,NA,few,TRBV6-1,TGTGCCAGCAGTGAATGGGGGCAGAACAATCAGCCCCAGCATTTT,CASSEWGQNNQPQHF
TRBJ2-5,NA,many,TRBV29-1,TGCAGCGTTGCAACCGCAGGGCCCCAAGAGACCCAGTACTTC,CSVATAGPQETQYF
TRBJ2-5,NA,many,TRBV4-1,TGCGCCAGCAGCCAAGCCCTCAGGGTCGACCAAGAGACCCAGTACTTC,CASSQALRVDQETQYF
TRBJ2-7,NA,few,TRBV18,TGTGCCAGCTCACGCGGCAGGGGGGACGAGCAGTACTTC,CASSRGRGDEQYF
TRBJ2-7,TRBD2,many,TRBV6-5,TGTGCCAGCAGTCCCTCTCGACTAGCTGGAGAGCAGTACTTC,CASSPSRLAGEQYF
TRBJ2-3,NA,NA,TRBV6-2/TRBV6-3,TGTGCCAGCAGTTACGCTGGACTCGAGCAGTATTTT,CASSYAGLEQYF
TRBJ2-1,TRBD1,NA,TRBV9,TGTGCCAGCAGCGTAGATAACAGGGGGAATGAGCAGTTCTTC,CASSVDNRGNEQFF
TRBJ1-1,NA,NA,TRBV2,TGTGCCAGCACTGGCAGGGGGAACACTGAAGCTTTCTTT,CASTGRGNTEAFF
TRBJ2-1,TRBD1,few,TRBV7-2,TGTGCCAGCAGCTTAGAGGGCAGGGGGCACGATGAGCAGTTCTTC,CASSLEGRGHDEQFF
TRBJ1-1,NA,many,TRBV29-1,TGCAGCGTTTTCGAACGGGCTTTCTTT,CSVFERAFF
TRBJ1-6,TRBD1,few,TRBV2,TGTGCCAGCAGTGATCAGGGACAGAGCATCTCACCCCTCCACTTT,CASSDQGQSISPLHF
TRBJ2-3,TRBD2,NA,TRBV29-1,TGCAGCACGTACGGACTAGCGGGAGGAGATACGCAGTATTTT,CSTYGLAGGDTQYF
TRBJ2-6,TRBD2,many,TRBV6-1,TGTGCCAGCAGAGTAGCGGGTTCGGCGGGGGCCAACGTCCTGACTTTC,CASRVAGSAGANVLTF
TRBJ2-3,TRBD2,few,TRBV2,TGTGCCAGCAGTGAAGCTAGGCTAGCGGGGGGTTATACGCAGTATTTT,CASSEARLAGGYTQYF
TRBJ2-3,TRBD2,NA,TRBV18,TGTGCCAGCTCGGCAGGACTAGCGACCTCAGATACGCAGTATTTT,CASSAGLATSDTQYF
TRBJ1-1,TRBD1,NA,TRBV18,TGTGCCAGCTCACCCCAGGGGACAGGGCTCCTGAACACTGAAGCTTTCTTT,CASSPQGTGLLNTEAFF
TRBJ1-1,NA,NA,TRBV5-1,TGCGCCAGCAGCTTGGATTGGGGGAGGGCTGAAGCTTTCTTT,CASSLDWGRAEAFF
TRBJ1-5,TRBD1,NA,TRBV18,TGTGCCAGCTCAGCTGACAGGGCTGATCAGCCCCAGCATTTT,CASSADRADQPQHF